This T cell receptor (beta chain) was documented in a study of blood T cell repertoires in COVID-19. Study-wide background: Sites in the United States, Italy and Spain provided acute and convalescent COVID-19 samples. Sample material is recorded as cDNA or gDNA derived from T cells, B-cell-depleted T cells, or PBMCs.

Participant age was roughly 18 to 89 years, and participants resided in approximately 24 US areas. Symptom resolution, clearance, or two negative PCRs marked the recovered donors of Cohort 3. Per germline, CDR1 KGHDR and CDR2 SFDVKD. The CDR3 is 13 amino acids. Trimming pared 7 bases from V and 7 bases from J, leaving 12 bases between. A single count supports this clone. The table came from immunoSEQ multiplex PCR; TCRdb's copy has only in-frame clones and leaves some out. The data show approximately 350,000 clones, with less than 90% seen just once and less than 6% held by the top ten. The source is a woman aged 45-65 years who had recovered from COVID-19. The sample taken for sequencing was PBMCs or T cells enriched from blood (not recorded which). This chain links TRBV24-1 with TRBJ2-2; D is possibly TRBD2 (6 bases). The CDR3 spells CATRRGAGGELFF. CDR3 DNA sequence: TGTGCCACCAGGCGGGGCGCAGGCGGGGAGCTGTTTTTT.